This TCR beta chain was found in a study of cytomegalovirus exposure and HLA in healthy donors. Findings of the study overall: The tendency of first-cohort TCR clusters to co-occur in the approximately 120 validation repertoires was identified by a subsequent analysis. Cytomegalovirus association was listed for about 170 TCR beta chains.

Method: immunoSEQ multiplex PCR; TCRdb's copy keeps in-frame clones and lacks some. The table shows about 130,000 clones, with just under 90% occurring only once. J lost 4 bases, V lost 4 bases, and 2 bases had no gene match. This CDR3 contains 16 residues. CDR1 and CDR2 from the germline V gene are SGHTA and FQGNSA. Of note for this clone: Its antigen remains unidentified.

From the approximately 120-subject validation cohort, which was separate from the approximately 720-subject first cohort, the donors were drawn. The rearrangement uses TRBV7-2 and TRBJ2-6, with 12 bases identical to TRBD1. This TCR came from a man aged 25 to 40 in good health and CMV-seronegative. The sample taken for sequencing was PBMCs. For the CDR3, the DNA is TGTGCCAGCAGCTGGGGACAGGGGGCCGGGGCCAACGTCCTGACTTTC. Amino acid sequence: CASSWGQGAGANVLTF.